Listed below are T cell receptor beta chains from one sample, sequenced in a study of T cells of healthy individuals. TCRdb used MiXCR to reprocess the 5' RACE reads, holding one entry per CDR3 protein. The data show 60,000 to 70,000 distinct CDR3 sequences, 15% to 20% seen once. These receptors all come from a human donor in good health. Both conserved end residues are part of each CDR3. Fields, in order: D gene, clone size, J gene, V gene, CDR3 protein, CDR3 DNA. A D gene is named only where the DNA matches it firmly. Size is stated for part of the rows, as once, few or many counts, or as a class when the clone is expanded.

D: NA; size: NA; J: TRBJ2-3; V: TRBV20-1; CDR3: CSAEWGHTDTQYF; DNA: TGCAGTGCCGAGTGGGGGCACACAGATACGCAGTATTTT
D: NA; size: NA; J: TRBJ1-5; V: TRBV18; CDR3: CASSESETNQPQHF; DNA: TGTGCCAGCTCAGAAAGTGAGACTAATCAGCCCCAGCATTTT
D: TRBD2; size: few; J: TRBJ2-5; V: TRBV7-9; CDR3: CASSPGLAGGPRETQYF; DNA: TGTGCCAGCAGCCCCGGACTAGCGGGAGGGCCCAGGGAGACCCAGTACTTC
D: TRBD2; size: many; J: TRBJ2-7; V: TRBV29-1; CDR3: CSVVDSGLADYEQYF; DNA: TGCAGCGTTGTTGACTCGGGACTAGCGGATTACGAGCAGTACTTC
D: TRBD2; size: NA; J: TRBJ2-2; V: TRBV20-1; CDR3: CSATTSGGASTGELFF; DNA: TGCAGTGCTACCACTAGCGGGGGGGCAAGCACCGGGGAGCTGTTTTTT
D: NA; size: many; J: TRBJ1-1; V: TRBV3-1; CDR3: CASSQDVLNTEAFF; DNA: TGTGCCAGCAGCCAGGACGTACTGAACACTGAAGCTTTCTTT
D: NA; size: few; J: TRBJ2-7; V: TRBV18; CDR3: CASSPTGVSYEQYF; DNA: TGTGCCAGCTCACCCACTGGGGTATCCTACGAGCAGTACTTC
D: NA; size: many; J: TRBJ2-7; V: TRBV20-1; CDR3: CSARDRAGVDEQYF; DNA: TGCAGTGCTAGAGATAGGGCAGGGGTGGACGAGCAGTACTTC
D: TRBD2; size: many; J: TRBJ2-1; V: TRBV9; CDR3: CASSVVGTSGRGHNEQFF; DNA: TGTGCCAGCAGCGTAGTAGGGACTAGCGGGAGGGGGCACAATGAGCAGTTCTTC
D: NA; size: few; J: TRBJ2-7; V: TRBV11-2; CDR3: CASSLDGGGASGQYF; DNA: TGTGCCAGCAGCTTAGATGGGGGGGGCGCATCTGGGCAGTACTTC
D: NA; size: NA; J: TRBJ1-4; V: TRBV19; CDR3: CATMRTSEGEKLFF; DNA: TGTGCCACCATGCGGACTTCGGAGGGTGAAAAACTGTTTTTT
D: NA; size: few; J: TRBJ2-2; V: TRBV10-3; CDR3: CAIPRSGNTGELFF; DNA: TGTGCCATCCCACGGAGCGGTAACACCGGGGAGCTGTTTTTT
D: NA; size: few; J: TRBJ1-3; V: TRBV20-1; CDR3: CSASWQTNGNTIYF; DNA: TGCAGTGCTAGTTGGCAGACGAATGGAAACACCATATATTTT
D: TRBD1; size: NA; J: TRBJ1-5; V: TRBV20-1; CDR3: CSARGRGRYQPQHF; DNA: TGCAGTGCTAGAGGCAGGGGGAGGTATCAGCCCCAGCATTTT
D: NA; size: NA; J: TRBJ2-1; V: TRBV5-1; CDR3: CASAPLGDGNEQFF; DNA: TGCGCCAGCGCTCCCCTGGGGGATGGGAATGAGCAGTTCTTC
D: NA; size: NA; J: TRBJ2-3; V: TRBV5-1; CDR3: CASSLGSGGTSTDTQYF; DNA: TGCGCCAGCAGCTTGGGATCCGGGGGCACTAGCACAGATACGCAGTATTTT
D: TRBD2; size: NA; J: TRBJ2-1; V: TRBV9; CDR3: CASSIELAWDEQFF; DNA: TGTGCCAGCAGCATAGAACTAGCGTGGGATGAGCAGTTCTTC
D: NA; size: many; J: TRBJ2-5; V: TRBV27; CDR3: CASRDSGRIQYF; DNA: TGTGCCAGCAGAGACTCGGGGCGTATCCAGTACTTC
D: NA; size: NA; J: TRBJ2-7; V: TRBV12-2; CDR3: CASRLGWGKPYEQYF; DNA: TGTGCAAGTCGCTTAGGATGGGGGAAGCCCTACGAGCAGTACTTC
D: NA; size: many; J: TRBJ2-1; V: TRBV5-1; CDR3: CASSAAGAYNEQFF; DNA: TGCGCCAGCAGCGCAGCAGGGGCCTACAATGAGCAGTTCTTC
D: TRBD1; size: few; J: TRBJ2-3; V: TRBV20-1; CDR3: CSAKGGQGATDTQYF; DNA: TGCAGTGCTAAGGGGGGACAGGGGGCCACAGATACGCAGTATTTT
D: NA; size: many; J: TRBJ2-1; V: TRBV20-1; CDR3: CSANEVGGGAVF; DNA: NA
D: TRBD2; size: NA; J: TRBJ2-3; V: TRBV4-3; CDR3: CASSLRLAGGEDTQYF; DNA: TGCGCCAGCAGCCTAAGACTAGCGGGAGGTGAAGATACGCAGTATTTT
D: TRBD2; size: few; J: TRBJ2-7; V: TRBV2; CDR3: CASSPWGGLGTGEQYF; DNA: TGTGCCAGCAGTCCCTGGGGAGGGCTTGGCACGGGCGAGCAGTACTTC
D: NA; size: many; J: TRBJ1-2; V: TRBV12-3/TRBV12-4; CDR3: CASSFRRVNYGYTF; DNA: TGTGCCAGCAGTTTTAGGCGGGTAAACTATGGCTACACCTTC
D: NA; size: many; J: TRBJ1-3; V: TRBV3-1; CDR3: CASSQSQGSSGNTIYF; DNA: TGTGCCAGCAGCCAAAGTCAGGGGAGCTCTGGAAACACCATATATTTT
D: NA; size: NA; J: TRBJ1-4; V: TRBV20-1; CDR3: CSARDIYNEKLFF; DNA: TGCAGTGCTAGAGACATCTATAATGAAAAACTGTTTTTT
D: TRBD1; size: many; J: TRBJ1-1; V: TRBV4-1; CDR3: CASSQAPPLDRGNTEAFF; DNA: TGCGCCAGCAGCCAAGCCCCCCCTTTGGACAGGGGGAACACTGAAGCTTTCTTT
D: NA; size: NA; J: TRBJ1-5; V: TRBV24-1; CDR3: CATAPQGLDAQHF; DNA: TGTGCCACCGCGCCCCAGGGTCTAGACGCCCAGCATTTT
D: NA; size: many; J: TRBJ2-5; V: TRBV10-3; CDR3: CAISGREETQYF; DNA: TGTGCCATCAGTGGTCGAGAAGAGACCCAGTACTTC
D: TRBD2; size: many; J: TRBJ2-2; V: TRBV6-2/TRBV6-3; CDR3: CASSYPRLADYTGELFF; DNA: TGTGCCAGCAGTTATCCCCGACTAGCGGACTACACCGGGGAGCTGTTTTTT
D: NA; size: many; J: TRBJ2-1; V: TRBV7-9; CDR3: CASSLGVNEQFF; DNA: TGTGCCAGCAGCTTAGGGGTTAATGAGCAGTTCTTC
D: NA; size: many; J: TRBJ2-7; V: TRBV7-2; CDR3: CASSSPSSSYEQYF; DNA: TGTGCCAGCAGCTCTCCCAGTAGCTCCTACGAGCAGTACTTC
D: NA; size: NA; J: TRBJ1-1; V: TRBV7-2; CDR3: CASSQGGTHEAFF; DNA: TGTGCCAGCAGCCAGGGCGGGACCCATGAAGCTTTCTTT
D: TRBD2; size: many; J: TRBJ2-1; V: TRBV20-1; CDR3: CSARGLAGGNEQFF; DNA: TGCAGTGCTAGGGGACTAGCGGGAGGCAATGAGCAGTTCTTC
D: NA; size: many; J: TRBJ1-5; V: TRBV5-6; CDR3: CASSYQPGSSNQPQHF; DNA: TGTGCCAGCAGCTATCAACCCGGAAGTAGCAATCAGCCCCAGCATTTT
D: NA; size: many; J: TRBJ2-1; V: TRBV20-1; CDR3: CSARDLAGVINNEQFF; DNA: TGCAGTGCTAGAGATTTGGCAGGTGTCATTAACAATGAGCAGTTCTTC
D: TRBD1; size: NA; J: TRBJ1-1; V: TRBV28; CDR3: CASSSTGVTEAFF; DNA: TGTGCCAGCAGTTCGACAGGGGTGACTGAAGCTTTCTTT
D: TRBD2; size: NA; J: TRBJ2-1; V: TRBV4-2; CDR3: CASSQEVAGLAGAYEQFF; DNA: TGTGCCAGCAGCCAAGAGGTGGCGGGACTAGCGGGAGCCTATGAGCAGTTCTTC
D: NA; size: many; J: TRBJ1-1; V: TRBV24-1; CDR3: CAIASDGEGTEAFF; DNA: TGTGCCATCGCCTCGGACGGGGAGGGGACTGAAGCTTTCTTT
D: NA; size: many; J: TRBJ1-1; V: TRBV7-6; CDR3: CASSGQNTEAFF; DNA: TGTGCCAGCAGCGGACAGAACACTGAAGCTTTCTTT
D: NA; size: few; J: TRBJ1-1; V: TRBV28; CDR3: CASSAARWAFF; DNA: TGTGCCAGCAGTGCCGCGAGATGGGCTTTCTTT
D: TRBD1; size: many; J: TRBJ2-2; V: TRBV5-1; CDR3: CASSPGQGYTGELFF; DNA: TGCGCCAGCAGCCCCGGACAGGGCTACACCGGGGAGCTGTTTTTT
D: NA; size: NA; J: TRBJ2-2; V: TRBV5-1; CDR3: CASSLEGSGPPGELFF; DNA: TGTGCCAGCAGCTTGGAGGGGTCAGGTCCCCCCGGGGAGCTGTTTTTT
D: NA; size: few; J: TRBJ2-1; V: TRBV19; CDR3: CASSLAGYNEQFF; DNA: TGTGCCAGTAGTTTGGCCGGCTACAATGAGCAGTTCTTC
D: NA; size: few; J: TRBJ2-7; V: TRBV2; CDR3: CASSVFLTLGYEQYF; DNA: TGTGCCAGCAGTGTTTTTTTAACCCTTGGCTACGAGCAGTACTTC
D: TRBD1; size: NA; J: TRBJ1-2; V: TRBV9; CDR3: CASKRDRGQYGYTF; DNA: TGTGCCAGCAAAAGGGACAGGGGGCAATATGGCTACACCTTC
D: TRBD1; size: few; J: TRBJ1-6; V: TRBV7-2; CDR3: CASRLDRGNSPLHF; DNA: TGTGCCAGCAGACTAGACAGGGGGAATTCACCCCTCCACTTT
D: NA; size: NA; J: TRBJ2-7; V: TRBV7-9; CDR3: CASSRQASYEQYF; DNA: TGTGCCAGCAGCCGACAGGCTTCCTACGAGCAGTACTTC
D: TRBD1; size: few; J: TRBJ1-5; V: TRBV27; CDR3: CASRLGGQGDQPQHF; DNA: TGTGCCAGCCGCCTGGGGGGACAGGGGGATCAGCCCCAGCATTTT
D: NA; size: NA; J: TRBJ1-5; V: TRBV12-3/TRBV12-4; CDR3: CASLRGRVDQPQHF; DNA: TGTGCCAGCCTCCGAGGCAGGGTGGATCAGCCCCAGCATTTT
D: TRBD2; size: NA; J: TRBJ2-7; V: TRBV5-4; CDR3: CASSSKTSGGYEQYF; DNA: TGTGCCAGCAGCTCGAAGACTAGCGGGGGCTACGAGCAGTACTTC
D: NA; size: many; J: TRBJ2-7; V: TRBV25-1; CDR3: CASSPRTTGWAYEQYF; DNA: TGTGCCAGCAGTCCGCGCACCACAGGGTGGGCCTACGAGCAGTACTTC
D: NA; size: many; J: TRBJ2-7; V: TRBV7-2; CDR3: CASSLAAYEQYF; DNA: TGTGCCAGCAGCTTAGCGGCCTACGAGCAGTACTTC
D: TRBD2; size: many; J: TRBJ2-5; V: TRBV20-1; CDR3: CSTTSGRYQETQYF; DNA: TGCAGTACCACTAGCGGACGGTACCAAGAGACCCAGTACTTC
D: NA; size: NA; J: TRBJ2-3; V: TRBV20-1; CDR3: CSAKPTTDTQYF; DNA: TGCAGTGCTAAGCCCACCACAGATACGCAGTATTTT
D: NA; size: many; J: TRBJ1-2; V: TRBV4-1; CDR3: CASRRGLLAEANYGYTF; DNA: TGCGCCAGCAGACGAGGTTTACTCGCGGAGGCTAACTATGGCTACACCTTC
D: TRBD1; size: NA; J: TRBJ1-5; V: TRBV6-5; CDR3: CASSYSGQGQPQHF; DNA: TGTGCCAGCAGTTACTCAGGACAGGGCCAGCCCCAGCATTTT